This TCR beta chain was recorded in a study of Ad26.COV2.S vaccination and SARS-CoV-2 variants. Points from the study as a whole: The authors reported substantial breadth in spike-specific CD8+ and CD4+ T cell responses after vaccination. The analyses of TCR breadth and depth may have understated the size of total T cell responses.

V was pared by 4 bases and J by 7 bases, with 17 bases of the junction left unmatched. The CDR3 has 18 amino acids. The V gene's germline CDR1 is MDHEN and CDR2 SYDVKM. In regard to this clone: Its specificity is unknown.

As for treatment: roughly 19 received Ad26.COV2.S at low or high dose, single or two shots; about 5 received placebo; per-sample allocation not given. Each sample was drawn 63 days after the first injection (of vaccine or placebo). An 18-55-year-old adult in Boston served as donor. Assay: immunoSEQ multiplex PCR; the TCRdb copy retains only in-frame clones and omits some. The table has over 400,000 clones, about 92% seen once; the top ten hold less than 5.5%. This sequence was found in a person aged 18-65 years who received the Ad26.COV2.S COVID-19 vaccine or a placebo. The specimen comprised peripheral blood, sampled in a trial of Ad26.COV2.S vaccine versus placebo. The V and J genes are TRBV28 and TRBJ2-1; 9 nucleotides match TRBD2. CDR3 DNA: TGTGCCAGCAGTTCCTTACCCAAAGCGCGGGAGGGCCGGAATGAGCAGTTCTTC. Translated, it gives CASSSLPKAREGRNEQFF.